This T cell receptor beta chain was sequenced during a study of T cell changes during pregnancy in multiple sclerosis. The CDR3 extends over 16 amino acids. V was cut by 5 bases and J by 4 bases, with 18 bases left in between. Germline assignment: CDR1 LGHNT and CDR2 FRNRAP. The table came from immunoSEQ multiplex PCR; TCRdb's copy has only in-frame clones and leaves some out. Of 40,000 or so clones listed, roughly 90% are singletons. The sample consisted of CD8+ T cells from peripheral blood mononuclear cells, taken in the third trimester of pregnancy. The V gene is TRBV12-5, the J gene TRBJ1-5, with D maybe TRBD1 (5 bases). The sequence was obtained from a female donor with multiple sclerosis, enrolled in a pregnancy study. The CDR3 nucleotides are TGTGCTAGTGGTAATCCCCTGGGGGGGGGAAATCAGCCCCAGCATTTT. It yields the protein CASGNPLGGGNQPQHF.